What follows is one TCR beta chain and its context. Its antigen is as yet unknown. V lost 1 base and J lost 10; bases outside the gene matches: 9. The germline V gene has CDR1 SGHNT and CDR2 YENEEA. CDR3 length: 16 amino acids. The assay was immunoSEQ multiplex PCR, and TCRdb's table has in-frame clones only and misses some. The table includes roughly 11,000 clones, around 94% detected once. This sample is drawn from a study of T cells in narcolepsy. For the study at large: Patients with NT1 or NT2 and healthy control donors were enrolled. General study results and limits: Autoreactive clone sequences were missing from some blood memory CD4+ repertoires.

The sample taken for sequencing was CD45RA- memory CD4+ T cells from PBMCs. This chain connects TRBV11-3 to TRBJ2-2; 10 nucleotides match TRBD1. The receptor was isolated from a human donor with narcolepsy. This CDR3 is CASSLGAGTGVPELFF. CDR3 DNA: TGTGCCAGCAGCTTAGGGGCAGGGACAGGGGTCCCGGAGCTGTTTTTT.